A selection of T cell receptor beta chains follows, all from one sample in a study of cytomegalovirus exposure and HLA in healthy donors. Here immunoSEQ multiplex PCR was the method, and the copy in TCRdb shows in-frame clones only, minus some. The table lists 100,000 to 150,000 clones, around 95% of them singletons. The sample taken for sequencing was PBMCs. Every receptor here comes from a man between 18 and 29 years old in good health and CMV-seronegative. Each CDR3 is given with its conserved first and last residue. The order of the fields is CDR3 length, V gene, CDR3 protein.

length: 14; V: TRBV11-2; CDR3: CASSSPGQGYGYTF
length: 15; V: TRBV9; CDR3: CASSVGAGGLYGYTF
length: 12; V: TRBV29-1; CDR3: CSGGQESREQYF
length: 15; V: TRBV5-4; CDR3: CASSLLVLNGETQYF
length: 16; V: TRBV7-9; CDR3: CASSSTTRSSYNEQFF
length: 15; V: TRBV7-3; CDR3: CASSLIAGGPQEQFF
length: 14; V: TRBV11-2; CDR3: CASSLAGGGYEQYF
length: 16; V: TRBV25-1; CDR3: CASSELKTGYNQPQHF
length: 15; V: TRBV7-6; CDR3: CASSPGRRTYNEQFF
length: 14; V: TRBV27; CDR3: CASSIARVLQPQHF
length: 17; V: TRBV11-3; CDR3: CASSLGQTSGSKETQYF
length: 15; V: TRBV5-1; CDR3: CASTSAGAGTGELFF
length: 15; V: TRBV27; CDR3: CASSTQLRGADTQYF
length: 15; V: TRBV6-6; CDR3: CASSYQQGVMNEQFF
length: 14; V: TRBV6-5; CDR3: CASRTTGENQPQHF
length: 13; V: TRBV2; CDR3: CASPGTVITEAFF
length: 16; V: TRBV28; CDR3: CASSLSGTGGPYEQYF
length: 14; V: TRBV7-2; CDR3: CASSFGTVGNTIYF
length: 9; V: TRBV15; CDR3: CAFQETQYF
length: 13; V: TRBV2; CDR3: CASREGQAEKLFF
length: 13; V: TRBV18; CDR3: CASSPGLQNEQFF
length: 14; V: TRBV9; CDR3: CASSARQGNTEAFF
length: 14; V: TRBV2; CDR3: CASIGSVSTDTQYF